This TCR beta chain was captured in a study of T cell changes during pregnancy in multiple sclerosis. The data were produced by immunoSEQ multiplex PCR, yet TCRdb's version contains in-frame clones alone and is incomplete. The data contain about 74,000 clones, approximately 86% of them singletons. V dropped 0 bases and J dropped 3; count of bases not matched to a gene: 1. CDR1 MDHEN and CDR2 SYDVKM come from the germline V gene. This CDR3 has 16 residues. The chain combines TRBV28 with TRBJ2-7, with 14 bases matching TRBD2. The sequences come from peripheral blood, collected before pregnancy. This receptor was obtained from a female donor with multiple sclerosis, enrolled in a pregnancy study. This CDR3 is CASSLWGTSGSYEQYF. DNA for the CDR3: TGTGCCAGCAGTTTATGGGGGACTAGCGGGAGCTACGAGCAGTACTTC.